The rows below give T cell receptor beta chains drawn from one sample of a study of blood T cell repertoires in COVID-19. Here immunoSEQ multiplex PCR was the method, and the copy in TCRdb shows in-frame clones only, minus some. The sample carries 200,000 to 250,000 clones, more than 75% recorded once. The sequenced material came from peripheral blood. These receptors were obtained from a man older than 75 with acute or convalescent COVID-19. CDR3s include the opening cysteine and the closing phenylalanine or tryptophan. Each record gives: clone size, D gene, V gene, CDR3 protein. The D gene is left open where the match is weak. A row's size may be missing; if present it is once, few, many or a size class.

clone_size: NA
d_call: NA
v_call: TRBV12-3/TRBV12-4
cdr3_aa: CASSAISGYGYTF

clone_size: NA
d_call: TRBD2
v_call: TRBV18
cdr3_aa: CASSPTSGRLYEQYF

clone_size: NA
d_call: NA
v_call: TRBV28
cdr3_aa: CASSVDTEAFF

clone_size: NA
d_call: TRBD1
v_call: TRBV7-9
cdr3_aa: CASSAEQGALTGANVLTF

clone_size: few
d_call: TRBD1
v_call: TRBV6-5
cdr3_aa: CASTNGGAGGESFF

clone_size: NA
d_call: TRBD1
v_call: TRBV28
cdr3_aa: CASRRTGGAPQHF

clone_size: NA
d_call: NA
v_call: TRBV5-5
cdr3_aa: CASSFEQETQYF

clone_size: NA
d_call: TRBD1
v_call: TRBV6-5
cdr3_aa: CASREDRATNQPQHF

clone_size: once
d_call: NA
v_call: TRBV19
cdr3_aa: CASSLISFGEQYF

clone_size: NA
d_call: TRBD2
v_call: TRBV9
cdr3_aa: CASSVDSAGGPKDTQYF

clone_size: NA
d_call: TRBD1
v_call: TRBV3-1/TRBV3-2
cdr3_aa: CASSQDTQGAGGYTF

clone_size: NA
d_call: TRBD1
v_call: TRBV15
cdr3_aa: CATSRQGAGGYTF

clone_size: NA
d_call: TRBD2
v_call: TRBV6-5
cdr3_aa: CASSPSGGGDTQYF

clone_size: NA
d_call: TRBD2
v_call: TRBV6-5
cdr3_aa: CASSRLAENTGELFF

clone_size: NA
d_call: NA
v_call: TRBV5-4
cdr3_aa: CASSPRFGQINTEAFF

clone_size: NA
d_call: TRBD1
v_call: TRBV6-5
cdr3_aa: CAHQGQVYTGELFF

clone_size: NA
d_call: NA
v_call: TRBV5-8
cdr3_aa: CASSPGRAQNTDTQYF

clone_size: NA
d_call: NA
v_call: TRBV28
cdr3_aa: CATRGLDYGYTF

clone_size: few
d_call: TRBD2
v_call: TRBV5-1
cdr3_aa: CASSFGIRGSYDNEQFF

clone_size: NA
d_call: TRBD1
v_call: TRBV6-5
cdr3_aa: CASSTRDRENSPLHF

clone_size: NA
d_call: NA
v_call: TRBV5-1
cdr3_aa: CASSLEALYGYTF

clone_size: NA
d_call: TRBD2
v_call: TRBV5-1
cdr3_aa: CASSLSLAGVDTQYF

clone_size: NA
d_call: NA
v_call: TRBV6-5
cdr3_aa: CASSFGGAGNTIYF

clone_size: NA
d_call: NA
v_call: TRBV15
cdr3_aa: CATGLANTGELFF

clone_size: few
d_call: TRBD1
v_call: TRBV18
cdr3_aa: CASSPPGQGNNEQFF

clone_size: NA
d_call: TRBD1
v_call: TRBV27
cdr3_aa: CASGVGTGAYEQYF

clone_size: NA
d_call: TRBD2
v_call: TRBV7-3
cdr3_aa: CASSLGAGLAGDTQYF

clone_size: NA
d_call: NA
v_call: TRBV19
cdr3_aa: CASSMRGLNGYTF

clone_size: NA
d_call: TRBD2
v_call: TRBV6-2/TRBV6-3
cdr3_aa: CASSYPRTSGGKKTQYF

clone_size: NA
d_call: TRBD2
v_call: TRBV28
cdr3_aa: CASSLRVGRAENRHEQFF

clone_size: NA
d_call: NA
v_call: TRBV19
cdr3_aa: CASSAGRSYEQYF

clone_size: NA
d_call: NA
v_call: TRBV28
cdr3_aa: CASTEAGNTIYF

clone_size: NA
d_call: NA
v_call: TRBV3-1/TRBV3-2
cdr3_aa: CASSQDGLAKNIQYF

clone_size: NA
d_call: NA
v_call: TRBV28
cdr3_aa: CASSPPTGRTQYF

clone_size: NA
d_call: TRBD2
v_call: TRBV7-3
cdr3_aa: CASSLAGTSVTDTQYF

clone_size: NA
d_call: NA
v_call: TRBV19
cdr3_aa: CASSFADTQYF

clone_size: NA
d_call: TRBD1
v_call: TRBV15
cdr3_aa: CATRSGGSTANYGYTF

clone_size: NA
d_call: NA
v_call: TRBV3-1/TRBV3-2
cdr3_aa: CASSQREVETQYF

clone_size: NA
d_call: TRBD1
v_call: TRBV10-1
cdr3_aa: CASSRDRTKTEAFF

clone_size: NA
d_call: NA
v_call: TRBV5-8
cdr3_aa: CASSSNRGLKFF

clone_size: NA
d_call: TRBD2
v_call: TRBV19
cdr3_aa: CASSTKAGGPLGEQYF